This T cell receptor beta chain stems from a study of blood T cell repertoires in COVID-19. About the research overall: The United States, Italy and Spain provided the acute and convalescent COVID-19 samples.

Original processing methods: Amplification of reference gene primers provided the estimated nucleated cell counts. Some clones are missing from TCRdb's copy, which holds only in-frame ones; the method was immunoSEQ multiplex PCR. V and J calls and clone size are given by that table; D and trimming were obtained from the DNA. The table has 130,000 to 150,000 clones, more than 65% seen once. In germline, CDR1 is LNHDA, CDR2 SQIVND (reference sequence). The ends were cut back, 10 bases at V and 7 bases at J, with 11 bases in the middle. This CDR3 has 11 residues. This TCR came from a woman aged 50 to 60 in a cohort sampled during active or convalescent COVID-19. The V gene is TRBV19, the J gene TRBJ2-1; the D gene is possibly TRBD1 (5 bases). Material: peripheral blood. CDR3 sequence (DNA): TGTGCCACATCAGGGTTTAATGAGCAGTTCTTC. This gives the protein CATSGFNEQFF.